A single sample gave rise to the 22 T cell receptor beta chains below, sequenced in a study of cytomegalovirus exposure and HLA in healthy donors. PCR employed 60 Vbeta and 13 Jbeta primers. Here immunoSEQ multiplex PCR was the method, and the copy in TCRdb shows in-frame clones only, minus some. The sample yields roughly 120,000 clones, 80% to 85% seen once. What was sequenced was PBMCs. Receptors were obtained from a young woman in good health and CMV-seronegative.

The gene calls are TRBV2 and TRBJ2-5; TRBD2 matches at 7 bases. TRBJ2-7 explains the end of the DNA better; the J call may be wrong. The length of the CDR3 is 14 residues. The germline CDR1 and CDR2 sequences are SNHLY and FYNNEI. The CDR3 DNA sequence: TGTGCCAGCAGTGAAGAGAGACTAGCCGACGAGCAGTACTTC. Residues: CASSEERLADEQYF.

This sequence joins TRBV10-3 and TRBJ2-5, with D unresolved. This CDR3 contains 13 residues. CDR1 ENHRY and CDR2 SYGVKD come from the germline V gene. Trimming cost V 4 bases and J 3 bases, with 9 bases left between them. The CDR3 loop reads CAISAAGEETQYF. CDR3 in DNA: TGTGCCATCAGTGCCGCAGGCGAAGAGACCCAGTACTTC.

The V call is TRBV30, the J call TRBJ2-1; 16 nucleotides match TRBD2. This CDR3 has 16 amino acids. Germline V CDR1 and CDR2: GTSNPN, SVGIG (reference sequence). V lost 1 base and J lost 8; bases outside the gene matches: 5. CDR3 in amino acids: CAWSAGLAGGGDEQFF. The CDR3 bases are TGTGCCTGGAGTGCGGGACTAGCGGGAGGGGGCGATGAGCAGTTCTTC.

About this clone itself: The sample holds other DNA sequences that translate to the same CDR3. CDR3 protein: CASSPGTGGGQETQYF. DNA of the CDR3: TGTGCCAGCTCACCTGGGACAGGGGGCGGCCAAGAGACCCAGTACTTC. This chain connects TRBV18 to TRBJ2-5; the match to TRBD1 covers 12 bases. Trimming removed 3 bases from V and 1 base from J; junction bases left unmatched: 3. CDR3 length: 16 amino acids. Germline V gene data show CDR1 as KGHSH and CDR2 as LQKENI.

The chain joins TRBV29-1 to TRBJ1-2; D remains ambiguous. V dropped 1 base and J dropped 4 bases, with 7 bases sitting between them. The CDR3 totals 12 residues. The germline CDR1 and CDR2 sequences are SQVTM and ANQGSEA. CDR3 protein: CSVEGPGYGYTF. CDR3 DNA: TGCAGCGTTGAAGGCCCGGGCTATGGCTACACCTTC. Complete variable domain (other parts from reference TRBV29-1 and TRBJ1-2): SAVISQKPSRDICQRGTSLTIQCQVDSQVTMMFWYRQQPGQSLTLIATANQGSEATYESGFVIDKFPISRPNLTFSTLTVSNMSPEDSSIYLCSVEGPGYGYTFGSGTRLTVV.

The CDR3 DNA follows: TGTGCCAGCAGTGAAGGCCCTCTAGGTGGAGAGACCCAGTACTTC. The encoded protein is CASSEGPLGGETQYF. J is TRBJ2-5 and V is TRBV2; unclear D gene. CDR1 is SNHLY and CDR2 is FYNNEI in the germline V gene. V gave up 1 base and J gave up 4 bases, with 13 bases separating them. CDR3 size: 15 residues.

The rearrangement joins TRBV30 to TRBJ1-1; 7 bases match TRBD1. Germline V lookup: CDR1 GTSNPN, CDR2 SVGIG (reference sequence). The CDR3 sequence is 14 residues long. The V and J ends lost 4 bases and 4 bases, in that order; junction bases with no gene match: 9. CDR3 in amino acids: CAWIPGTGVTEAFF. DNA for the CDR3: TGTGCCTGGATTCCAGGAACAGGGGTCACTGAAGCTTTCTTT.

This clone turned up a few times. The chain's CDR3 is CASSIAGGPGEQYF. As DNA, the CDR3 is TGTGCCAGTAGTATCGCGGGAGGGCCGGGCGAGCAGTACTTC. The chain recombines TRBV19 with TRBJ2-7, with TRBD2 matching over 9 bases. Germline V gene lookup returns CDR1 LNHDA and CDR2 SQIVND (reference sequence). The CDR3 sequence is 14 residues long. The V segment lost 3 bases and the J segment 6 bases; nucleotides outside the gene matches: 6.

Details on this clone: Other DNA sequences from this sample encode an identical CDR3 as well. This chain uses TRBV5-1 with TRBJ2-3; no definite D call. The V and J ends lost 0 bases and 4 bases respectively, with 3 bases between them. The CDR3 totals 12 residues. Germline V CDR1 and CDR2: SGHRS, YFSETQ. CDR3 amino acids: CASSLAADTQYF. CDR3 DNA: TGCGCCAGCAGCTTGGCGGCAGATACGCAGTATTTT.

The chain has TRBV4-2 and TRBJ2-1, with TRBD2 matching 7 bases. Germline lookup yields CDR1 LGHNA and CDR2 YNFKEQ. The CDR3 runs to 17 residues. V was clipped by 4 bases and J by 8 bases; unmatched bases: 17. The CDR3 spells CASSPRLGAGVSDEQFF. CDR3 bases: TGTGCCAGCAGCCCAAGGCTTGGGGCGGGAGTGAGCGATGAGCAGTTCTTC.

The CDR3 nucleotides read TGTGCCAGCAGCCCAGGGACTAGCGGGAGGACCGGTCAGCACAATGAGCAGTTCTTC. Its protein product is CASSPGTSGRTGQHNEQFF. The V gene is TRBV7-9, the J gene TRBJ2-1; 15 bases match TRBD2. CDR3 length equals 19 residues. CDR1 and CDR2 (germline): SEHNR, FQNEAQ (reference sequence). The V segment lost 5 bases and the J segment 5 bases; nucleotides outside the gene matches: 13.

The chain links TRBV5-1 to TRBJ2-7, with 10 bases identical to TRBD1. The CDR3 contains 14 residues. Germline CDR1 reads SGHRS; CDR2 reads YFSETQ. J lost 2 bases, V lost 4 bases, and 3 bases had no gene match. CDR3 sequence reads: CASSPGTGAYEQYF. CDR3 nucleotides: TGCGCCAGCAGCCCCGGGACAGGGGCCTACGAGCAGTACTTC.

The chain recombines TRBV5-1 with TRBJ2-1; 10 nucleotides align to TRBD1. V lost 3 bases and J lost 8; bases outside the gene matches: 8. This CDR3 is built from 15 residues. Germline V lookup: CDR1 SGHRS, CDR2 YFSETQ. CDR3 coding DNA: TGCGCCAGCAGCTCGACCGGGACAGGGGTCGATGAGCAGTTCTTC. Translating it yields CASSSTGTGVDEQFF. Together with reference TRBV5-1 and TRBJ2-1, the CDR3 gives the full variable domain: KAGVTQTPRYLIKTRGQQVTLSCSPISGHRSVSWYQQTPGQGLQFLFEYFSETQRNKGNFPGRFSGRQFSNSRSEMNVSTLELGDSALYLCASSSTGTGVDEQFFGPGTRLTVL.

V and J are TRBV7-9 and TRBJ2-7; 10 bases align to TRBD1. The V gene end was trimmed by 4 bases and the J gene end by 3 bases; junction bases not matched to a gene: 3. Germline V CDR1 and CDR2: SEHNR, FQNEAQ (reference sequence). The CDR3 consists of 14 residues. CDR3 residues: CASSSGQGLYEQYF. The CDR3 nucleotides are TGTGCCAGCAGCTCGGGACAGGGGCTCTACGAGCAGTACTTC.

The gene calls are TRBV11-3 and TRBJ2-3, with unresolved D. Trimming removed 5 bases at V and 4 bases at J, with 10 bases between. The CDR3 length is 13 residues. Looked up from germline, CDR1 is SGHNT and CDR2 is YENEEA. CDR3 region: CASSLGSPDTQYF. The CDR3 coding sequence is TGTGCCAGCAGCCTCGGTTCTCCAGATACGCAGTATTTT.

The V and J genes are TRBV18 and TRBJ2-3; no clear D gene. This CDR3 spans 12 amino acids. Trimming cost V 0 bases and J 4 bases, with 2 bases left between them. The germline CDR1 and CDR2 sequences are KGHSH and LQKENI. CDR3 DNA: TGTGCCAGCTCACCACCCGCAGATACGCAGTATTTT. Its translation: CASSPPADTQYF.

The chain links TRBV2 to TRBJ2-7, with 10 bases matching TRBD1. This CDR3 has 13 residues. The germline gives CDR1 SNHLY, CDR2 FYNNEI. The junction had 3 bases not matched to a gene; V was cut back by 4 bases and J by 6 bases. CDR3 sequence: CASSAGQGSEQYF. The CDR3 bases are TGTGCCAGCAGTGCGGGACAGGGGAGCGAGCAGTACTTC.

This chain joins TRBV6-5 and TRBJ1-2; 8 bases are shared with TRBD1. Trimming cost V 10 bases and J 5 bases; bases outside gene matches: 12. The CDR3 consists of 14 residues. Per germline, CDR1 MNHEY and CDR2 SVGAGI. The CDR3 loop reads CATEPRQGTYGYTF. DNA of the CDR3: TGTGCCACCGAGCCACGACAGGGGACTTATGGCTACACCTTC.

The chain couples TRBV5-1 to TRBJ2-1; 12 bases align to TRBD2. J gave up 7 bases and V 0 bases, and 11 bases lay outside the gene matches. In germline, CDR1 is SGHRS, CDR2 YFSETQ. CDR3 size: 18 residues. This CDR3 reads CASSLGGLAGPRGNEQFF. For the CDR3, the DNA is TGCGCCAGCAGCTTGGGTGGACTAGCGGGACCCCGAGGAAATGAGCAGTTCTTC.

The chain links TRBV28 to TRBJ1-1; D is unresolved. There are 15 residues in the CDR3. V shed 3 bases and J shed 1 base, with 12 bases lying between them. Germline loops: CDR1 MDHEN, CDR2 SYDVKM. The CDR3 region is CASSFSGAGNTEAFF. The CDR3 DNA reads TGTGCCAGCAGTTTTAGCGGAGCCGGGAACACTGAAGCTTTCTTT.

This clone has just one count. In DNA, the CDR3 is TGTGCCACAGGGAGGGATTTCACCGGGGAGCTGTTTTTT. It specifies CATGRDFTGELFF. The J gene is TRBJ2-2, the V gene TRBV21-1; the D call TRBD2 from the table was never checked on the DNA. TRBV21-1 is noted as a pseudogene. The CDR3 contains 13 residues.

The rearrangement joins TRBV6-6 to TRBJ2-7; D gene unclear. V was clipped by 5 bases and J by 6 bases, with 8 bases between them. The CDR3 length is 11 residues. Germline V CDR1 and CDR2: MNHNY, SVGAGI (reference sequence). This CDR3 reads CASSDMAEQYF. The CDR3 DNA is TGTGCCAGCAGTGATATGGCCGAGCAGTACTTC.